A single sample is the source of the 29 T cell receptor beta chains below, sequenced in a study of immune characteristics of hereditary and idiopathic chronic pancreatitis. Total pancreatectomy with islet autotransplantation was the source of the chronic pancreatitis pancreas tissue. Profiling relied on immunoSEQ multiplex PCR, and the TCRdb table lists in-frame clones only, not all of them. The sample shows about 2,000 clones, 60% to 80% of them seen only once. Material for sequencing was pancreas tissue with idiopathic chronic pancreatitis. All receptors come from a human donor with chronic pancreatitis.

This clone came up once. The chain employs TRBV6-5 and TRBJ1-4; weak D call: TRBD1 (5 bases). Germline CDR1 is MNHEY and CDR2 is SVGAGI. Deletions cut 6 bases from V and 5 bases from J, with 13 bases between. CDR3 length equals 14 residues. CDR3 region: CASRYDSWNEKLFF. CDR3 DNA sequence: TGTGCCAGCAGATATGACAGCTGGAATGAAAAACTGTTTTTT.

This clone occurred once. The chain links TRBV9 to TRBJ2-5, with D perhaps TRBD1 or TRBD2 (6 bases each). Per the germline V gene, CDR1 is SGDLS and CDR2 is YYNGEE. The V gene lost 4 bases and the J gene lost 5 bases, with 15 bases spanning the gap. The CDR3 is made up of 14 amino acids. CDR3 in amino acids: CASSPGGPRETQYF. The DNA for the CDR3 is TGTGCCAGCAGCCCCGGGGGCCCCCGGGAGACCCAGTACTTC. Full variable domain (rest looked up from reference TRBV9 and TRBJ2-5): DSGVTQTPKHLITATGQRVTLRCSPRSGDLSVYWYQQSLDQGLQFLIQYYNGEERAKGNILERFSAQQFPDLHSELNLSSLELGDSALYFCASSPGGPRETQYFGPGTRLLVL.

This clone was counted between two and nine times. The chain carries TRBV28 and TRBJ2-4; the D gene could be TRBD1 or TRBD2 (5 bases each). The CDR3 has 13 residues. From germline, CDR1 is MDHEN and CDR2 SYDVKM. V lost 6 bases to trimming and J lost 4 bases, with 10 bases between them. For the CDR3, the DNA is TGTGCCAGCAGCCGGGACGGAAAAAACATTCAGTACTTC. This gives the protein CASSRDGKNIQYF. Full variable domain (outside the CDR3, taken from reference TRBV28 and TRBJ2-4): DVKVTQSSRYLVKRTGEKVFLECVQDMDHENMFWYRQDPGLGLRLIYFSYDVKMKEKGDIPEGYSVSREKKERFSLILESASTNQTSMYLCASSRDGKNIQYFGAGTRLSVL.

This clone was found once. The chain combines TRBV27 with TRBJ1-1; 8 positions match TRBD1. The germline gives CDR1 MNHEY, CDR2 SMNVEV (reference sequence). This CDR3 has 14 amino acids. V lost 5 bases, J lost 3 bases, and 5 bases stayed unmatched. CDR3 coding DNA: TGTGCCAGCAGTGCGCAGGGGGCGGACACTGAAGCTTTCTTT. It is translated as CASSAQGADTEAFF.

The chain carries TRBV6-6 and TRBJ2-1; D gene uncertain. From germline, CDR1 is MNHNY and CDR2 SVGAGI (reference sequence). V dropped 2 bases and J dropped 2 bases, with 10 bases sitting between them. The CDR3 contains 15 residues. Written as DNA, the CDR3 is TGTGCCAGCAGTTACAGGGCGGAGACCTACAATGAGCAGTTCTTC. Protein: CASSYRAETYNEQFF.

The CDR3 sequence is CASSEESYEQYF. The CDR3 coding sequence is TGTGCCAGCAGTGAGGAGTCCTACGAGCAGTACTTC. The chain combines TRBV2 with TRBJ2-7; D ambiguous. This CDR3 is built from 12 residues. The germline V gene has CDR1 SNHLY and CDR2 FYNNEI. Trimming shortened V by 3 bases and J by 1 base, and 4 bases separated the two germline ends.

The J gene is TRBJ1-6, the V gene TRBV5-6; D is perhaps TRBD1 (6 bases). The germline CDR1 and CDR2 sequences are SGHDT and YYEEEE. Deletions cut 4 bases from V and 10 bases from J, with 12 bases between. CDR3 length equals 13 residues. CDR3 DNA sequence: TGTGCCAGCAGCGGAACAGGGATCTCACCCCTCCACTTT. Its translation: CASSGTGISPLHF.

J is TRBJ2-4 and V is TRBV29-1; unclear D gene. Germline lookup yields CDR1 SQVTM and CDR2 ANQGSEA. The V end was cut by 0 bases, the J end by 13 bases, with 10 bases between. This CDR3 has 11 residues. Here the CDR3 reads CSVEDQTRQYF. The CDR3 bases are TGCAGCGTTGAAGATCAGACCAGGCAGTACTTC. Full variable domain (missing parts from reference TRBV29-1 and TRBJ2-4): SAVISQKPSRDICQRGTSLTIQCQVDSQVTMMFWYRQQPGQSLTLIATANQGSEATYESGFVIDKFPISRPNLTFSTLTVSNMSPEDSSIYLCSVEDQTRQYFGAGTRLSVL.

This clone was seen a few times. The genes are TRBV30 and TRBJ2-1, with TRBD1 identical over 7 bases. V shed 3 bases and J 4 bases; nucleotides not matched to a gene: 6. In germline, CDR1 is GTSNPN, CDR2 SVGIG (reference sequence). This CDR3 has 14 residues. The CDR3 is CAWSRSGGYNEQFF. The CDR3 DNA reads TGTGCCTGGAGCAGGTCAGGGGGTTACAATGAGCAGTTCTTC.

By proportion, this clone is hyperexpanded. The V gene is TRBV7-9, the J gene TRBJ1-5, with unresolved D. The CDR3 totals 13 residues. Trimming pared 2 bases from V and 6 bases from J, leaving 8 bases between. Per the germline V gene, CDR1 is SEHNR and CDR2 is FQNEAQ (reference sequence). Written as DNA, the CDR3 is TGTGCCAGCAGCTTAATCGTCGGTCAGCCCCAGCATTTT. Protein product: CASSLIVGQPQHF.

V gene TRBV4-1 combines with J gene TRBJ1-6; no reliable D call. There are 13 residues in the CDR3. V dropped 1 base and J dropped 5 bases, with 3 bases sitting between them. The germline V gene encodes CDR1 MGHRA and CDR2 YSYEKL. The CDR3 DNA is TGCGCCAGCAGCCAAGGACATAATTCACCCCTCCACTTT. Its protein product is CASSQGHNSPLHF.

This rearrangement joins TRBV7-9 to TRBJ2-1; TRBD2 matches at 12 bases. CDR3 length: 20 residues. The germline V gene has CDR1 SEHNR and CDR2 FQNEAQ (reference sequence). With 7 bases clipped from V and 7 bases from J, the junction kept 23 bases outside the gene matches. The CDR3 DNA sequence: TGTGCCAGCACCCGGTCAACCTTCCAAGTGACTAGCGGGAGTCGGAATGAGCAGTTCTTC. Its protein is CASTRSTFQVTSGSRNEQFF.

This clone was observed a single time. CDR3 sequence (DNA): TGTGCCAGCAGCCCCCAGGGGGGGCCCTCTGGAAACACCATATATTTT. Amino acid sequence: CASSPQGGPSGNTIYF. The chain links TRBV5-4 to TRBJ1-3, with 7 bases matching TRBD1. The germline CDR1 and CDR2 sequences are SGHNT and YYREEE (reference sequence). Germline trimming cut 4 bases from V and 0 bases from J; bases unmatched to any gene: 7. The CDR3 extends over 16 amino acids. Supplemented by reference TRBV5-4 and TRBJ1-3, the full variable domain reads ETGVTQSPTHLIKTRGQQVTLRCSSQSGHNTVSWYQQALGQGPQFIFQYYREEENGRGNFPPRFSGLQFPNYSSELNVNALELDDSALYLCASSPQGGPSGNTIYFGEGSWLTVV.

The rearrangement joins TRBV2 to TRBJ2-5; possibly TRBD2 for D (5 bases). CDR3 size: 14 residues. CDR1 is SNHLY, CDR2 FYNNEI, per germline. Trimming left V 6 bases short and J 2 bases short, with 13 bases between. The CDR3 DNA reads TGTGCCAGCAGGGGTGCGGGCAGGCAAGAGACCCAGTACTTC. This encodes CASRGAGRQETQYF.

This chain connects TRBV7-2 to TRBJ2-3; D gene ambiguous. The V end was cut by 5 bases, the J end by 6 bases, with 15 bases between. Looked up from germline, CDR1 is SGHTA and CDR2 is FQGNSA. The CDR3 is 14 amino acids. The CDR3 DNA sequence: TGTGCCAGCAGCAACCCCCGCGCGGATGATACGCAGTATTTT. It translates to CASSNPRADDTQYF.

This sequence joins TRBV5-6 and TRBJ2-1; TRBD2 aligns across 10 bases. This CDR3 has 15 residues. The V and J ends lost 5 bases and 8 bases, in that order; junction bases with no gene match: 10. The V gene's germline CDR1 is SGHDT and CDR2 YYEEEE. CDR3 DNA: TGTGCCAGCAGTCCCATAGCGGGAGGTAACTATGAGCAGTTCTTC. It yields the protein CASSPIAGGNYEQFF.

The chain uses TRBV15 and TRBJ1-1; no definite D call. Per germline, CDR1 LNHNV and CDR2 YYDKDF (reference sequence). CDR3 length equals 15 residues. Trimming pared 3 bases from V and 2 bases from J, leaving 13 bases between. As DNA, the CDR3 is TGTGCCACCAGCAGGGGATTAACAGATAACACTGAAGCTTTCTTT. It is translated as CATSRGLTDNTEAFF.

This chain joins TRBV3-1 (or the pseudogene TRBV3-2) and TRBJ1-1; no clear D. The V gene lost 1 base and the J gene lost 4 bases, with 10 bases spanning the gap. CDR1 and CDR2 (germline): LGHDT, YNNKEL (reference sequence). The CDR3 extends over 14 amino acids. The CDR3 DNA follows: TGTGCCAGCAGCCAAGTTTCCGGGAGCACTGAAGCTTTCTTT. The encoded protein is CASSQVSGSTEAFF.

This clone came up once. The chain uses TRBV21-1 and TRBJ2-5; the table calls TRBD2, which could not be checked here. TRBV21-1 represents a pseudogene. This CDR3 has 15 residues. The CDR3 DNA sequence: TGTGCCAGCAGCCTCCGGGTTGTAGTCGGGGAGACCCAGTACTTC. Protein: CASSLRVVVGETQYF.

The gene calls are TRBV2 and TRBJ1-5, with 11 bases matching TRBD1. CDR1 is SNHLY, CDR2 FYNNEI, per germline. Trimming removed 8 bases from V and 7 bases from J; junction bases left unmatched: 7. The CDR3 runs to 14 residues. The CDR3 DNA reads as TGTGCCAGCGGTGGGGGACAGGGGGAACAGCCCCAGCATTTT. As protein: CASGGGQGEQPQHF.

On this clone itself: This sample also contains other DNA sequences that code for the same CDR3. The chain combines TRBV3-1 (or the pseudogene TRBV3-2) with TRBJ2-7; D is ambiguous. V dropped 1 base and J dropped 2 bases, with 9 bases sitting between them. CDR1 is LGHDT and CDR2 is YNNKEL in the germline V gene (reference sequence). There are 14 residues in the CDR3. In DNA, the CDR3 is TGTGCCAGCAGCCAAGGGGCAGGTACCTACGAGCAGTACTTC. Encoded protein: CASSQGAGTYEQYF.

V and J are TRBV14 and TRBJ1-4; D is ambiguous. Trimming stripped 0 bases from V and 3 bases from J, with 14 bases between. The CDR3 runs to 17 residues. Per germline, CDR1 SGHDN and CDR2 FVKESK. CDR3 protein: CASSQDVGLTANEKLFF. The CDR3 nucleotides read TGTGCCAGCAGCCAAGATGTCGGGTTAACGGCTAATGAAAAACTGTTTTTT. Together with reference TRBV14 and TRBJ1-4, the CDR3 gives the full variable domain: EAGVTQFPSHSVIEKGQTVTLRCDPISGHDNLYWYRRVMGKEIKFLLHFVKESKQDESGMPNNRFLAERTGGTYSTLKVQPAELEDSGVYFCASSQDVGLTANEKLFFGSGTQLSVL.

The chain combines TRBV7-2 with TRBJ1-6, with D possibly matching TRBD1 (5 bases). Trimming removed 5 bases at V and 8 bases at J, with 19 bases between. The germline gives CDR1 SGHTA, CDR2 FQGNSA. The CDR3 is made up of 16 amino acids. Written as DNA, the CDR3 is TGTGCCAGCAGCAAAACCCGGGACGGATCCTATTCACCCCTCCACTTT. This codes for CASSKTRDGSYSPLHF. The whole variable domain, filled in from reference TRBV7-2 and TRBJ1-6, reads GAGVSQSPSNKVTEKGKDVELRCDPISGHTALYWYRQSLGQGLEFLIYFQGNSAPDKSGLPSDRFSAERTGGSVSTLTIQRTQQEDSAVYLCASSKTRDGSYSPLHFGNGTRLTVT.

The chain couples TRBV5-6 to TRBJ1-2; D is unresolved. The ends were cut back, 4 bases at V and 5 bases at J, with 12 bases in the middle. The germline CDR1 and CDR2 sequences are SGHDT and YYEEEE. The CDR3 contains 13 residues. This CDR3 is CASSQRVGYGYTF. In nucleotides, the CDR3 is TGTGCCAGCAGCCAAAGAGTGGGGTATGGCTACACCTTC.

CDR3 bases: TGTGCCACCAAGTCGGCTAGCACAGATACGCAGTATTTT. Protein sequence: CATKSASTDTQYF. V usage is TRBV6-6 and J usage is TRBJ2-3, with D hard to call. Per germline, CDR1 MNHNY and CDR2 SVGAGI (reference sequence). The length of the CDR3 is 13 residues. The V end lost 10 bases, the J end lost 0 bases, and 11 bases lay between the germline ends.

This clone has only one observation. This chain uses TRBV5-4 with TRBJ2-7, with TRBD1 identical over 8 bases. Per germline, CDR1 SGHNT and CDR2 YYREEE (reference sequence). The CDR3 consists of 14 residues. V lost 5 bases and J lost 0; bases outside the gene matches: 4. CDR3 sequence (DNA): TGTGCCAGCAGACCTGGACAGGGCTCCTACGAGCAGTACTTC. Amino acid sequence: CASRPGQGSYEQYF.

This clone was picked up a small number of times. The chain joins TRBV30 to TRBJ1-1; no definite D call. This CDR3 is 13 amino acids long. Per the germline V gene, CDR1 is GTSNPN and CDR2 is SVGIG (reference sequence). V was shortened by 4 bases and J by 3 bases, with 12 bases between the two germline ends. The CDR3 reads CAWNGGEYTEAFF. The CDR3 nucleotides are TGTGCCTGGAATGGAGGAGAGTACACTGAAGCTTTCTTT.

CDR3 amino acids: CASSRQGENSPLHF. CDR3 sequence (DNA): TGTGCCAGCAGCCGACAGGGGGAGAATTCACCCCTCCACTTT. The chain links TRBV6-2 or TRBV6-3 to TRBJ1-6; 9 bases agree with TRBD1. This CDR3 is 14 amino acids long. Germline CDR1 and CDR2: MNHEY and SVGEGT. The V and J ends lost 6 bases and 7 bases, in that order; junction bases with no gene match: 4.

The chain links TRBV5-4 to TRBJ1-6; a weak D match, TRBD1 (6 bases). Germline V gives CDR1 SGHNT, CDR2 YYREEE (reference sequence). CDR3 length equals 14 residues. Trimming pared 4 bases from V and 6 bases from J, leaving 11 bases between. The CDR3 DNA follows: TGTGCCAGCAGCGCTAGACAGGTTAATTCACCCCTCCACTTT. It translates to CASSARQVNSPLHF.